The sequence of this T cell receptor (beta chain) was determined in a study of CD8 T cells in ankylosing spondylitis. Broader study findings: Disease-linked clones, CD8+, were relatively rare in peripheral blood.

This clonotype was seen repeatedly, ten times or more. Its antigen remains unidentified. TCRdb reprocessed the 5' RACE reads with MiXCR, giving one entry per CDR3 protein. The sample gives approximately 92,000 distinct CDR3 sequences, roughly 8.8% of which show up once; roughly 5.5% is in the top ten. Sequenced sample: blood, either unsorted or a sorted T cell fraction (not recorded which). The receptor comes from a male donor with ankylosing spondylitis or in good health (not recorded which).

The CDR3 sequence: CSASRGGSNTGELFF. The CDR3 region has the DNA TGCAGTGCTTCGCGGGGGGGTTCGAACACCGGGGAGCTGTTTTTT. The chain combines TRBV20-1 with TRBJ2-2; 9 bases are a match to TRBD2. This CDR3 has 15 residues. J gave up 0 bases and V 5 bases, and 4 bases lay outside the gene matches. Per germline, CDR1 DFQATT and CDR2 SNEGSKA (reference sequence).